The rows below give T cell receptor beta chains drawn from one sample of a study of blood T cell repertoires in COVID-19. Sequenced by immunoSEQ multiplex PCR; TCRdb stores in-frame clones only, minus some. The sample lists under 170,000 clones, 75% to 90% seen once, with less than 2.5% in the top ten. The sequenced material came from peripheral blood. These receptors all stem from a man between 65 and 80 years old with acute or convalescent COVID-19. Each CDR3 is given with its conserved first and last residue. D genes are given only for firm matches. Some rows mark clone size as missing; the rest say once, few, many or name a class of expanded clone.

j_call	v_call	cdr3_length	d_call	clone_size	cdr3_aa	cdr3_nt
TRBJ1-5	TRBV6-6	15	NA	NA	CASSQQGVGNQPQHF	TGTGCCAGCAGTCAACAGGGCGTTGGCAATCAGCCCCAGCATTTT
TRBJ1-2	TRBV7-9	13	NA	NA	CASSQGGDYGYTF	TGTGCCAGCAGTCAAGGAGGGGACTATGGCTACACCTTC
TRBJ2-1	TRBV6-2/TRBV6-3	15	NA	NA	CASSLGEWSYNEQFF	TGTGCCAGCAGCCTGGGAGAGTGGTCCTACAATGAGCAGTTCTTC
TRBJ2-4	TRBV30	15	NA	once	CAWSGDSLAKNIQYF	TGTGCCTGGAGTGGGGACTCTCTGGCCAAAAACATTCAGTACTTC
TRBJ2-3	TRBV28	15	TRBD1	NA	CASRDRGVGTDTQYF	TGTGCCAGCCGCGACAGGGGTGTAGGCACAGATACGCAGTATTTT
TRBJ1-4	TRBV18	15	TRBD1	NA	CASSPGQGRNEKLFF	TGTGCCAGCTCACCGGGACAGGGTCGGAATGAAAAACTGTTTTTT
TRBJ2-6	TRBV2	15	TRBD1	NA	CASKTGNSGANVLTF	TGTGCCAGCAAGACAGGGAACTCTGGGGCCAACGTCCTGACTTTC
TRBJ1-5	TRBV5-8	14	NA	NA	CASSYRDREQPQHF	TGTGCCAGCAGCTACCGGGATCGTGAACAGCCCCAGCATTTT
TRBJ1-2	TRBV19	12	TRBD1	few	CASSRQGNGYTF	TGTGCCAGTAGTCGACAGGGTAATGGCTACACCTTC
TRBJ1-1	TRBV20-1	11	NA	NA	CSAGSDTEAFF	TGCAGTGCTGGCTCAGACACTGAAGCTTTCTTT
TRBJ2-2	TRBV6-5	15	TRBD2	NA	CASAAKREGTGELFF	TGTGCCAGCGCTGCTAAGCGGGAGGGCACCGGGGAGCTGTTTTTT
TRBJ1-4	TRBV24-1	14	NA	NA	CATSERADSEKLFF	TGTGCCACCAGTGAACGGGCGGACTCTGAAAAACTGTTTTTT
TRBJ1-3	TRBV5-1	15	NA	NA	CASSLDSTPGNTIYF	TGCGCCAGCAGCCTAGACAGTACCCCTGGGAACACCATATATTTT
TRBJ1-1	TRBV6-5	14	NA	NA	CASRDRSRNTEAFF	TGTGCCAGCAGGGACAGATCCCGAAACACTGAAGCTTTCTTT
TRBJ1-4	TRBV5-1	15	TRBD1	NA	CASSLYGTGGEKLFF	TGCGCCAGCAGCTTGTATGGGACAGGGGGCGAAAAACTGTTTTTT
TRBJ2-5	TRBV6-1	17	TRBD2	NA	CASSEAIGTSGGETQYF	TGTGCCAGCAGTGAAGCGATCGGGACTAGCGGAGGGGAGACCCAGTACTTC
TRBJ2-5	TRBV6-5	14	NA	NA	CASSYLPYQETQYF	TGTGCCAGCAGTTACCTACCGTACCAAGAGACCCAGTACTTC
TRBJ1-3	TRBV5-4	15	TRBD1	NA	CASSYGTASGNTIYF	TGTGCCAGCAGCTATGGGACAGCCTCTGGAAACACCATATATTTT
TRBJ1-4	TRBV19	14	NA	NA	CASTRGEPGGKLFF	TGTGCCAGTACCCGCGGTGAGCCGGGGGGGAAACTGTTTTTT
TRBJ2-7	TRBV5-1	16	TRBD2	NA	CASSWGRGGSSYEQYF	TGCGCCAGCAGCTGGGGCCGGGGGGGTTCCTCCTACGAGCAGTACTTC
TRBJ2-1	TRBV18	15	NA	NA	CASSPGGISYNEQFF	TGTGCCAGCTCACCCGGCGGGATCTCCTACAATGAGCAGTTCTTC
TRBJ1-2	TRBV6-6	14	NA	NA	CASSIQTASYGYTF	TGTGCCAGCAGTATACAAACAGCTTCCTATGGCTACACCTTC
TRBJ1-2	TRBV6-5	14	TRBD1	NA	CASSGTGGAYGYTF	TGTGCCAGCAGCGGGACAGGGGGGGCGTATGGCTACACCTTC
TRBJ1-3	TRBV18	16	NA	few	CASSPQSEGHGNTIYF	TGTGCCAGCTCACCGCAGAGCGAGGGTCATGGAAACACCATATATTTT
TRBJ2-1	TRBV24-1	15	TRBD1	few	CATSGRTGARNEQFF	TGTGCCACCAGTGGGCGGACAGGGGCGAGGAATGAGCAGTTCTTC
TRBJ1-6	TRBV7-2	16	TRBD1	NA	CASSLTGSSYNSPLHF	TGTGCCAGCAGCTTGACAGGGAGCTCCTATAATTCACCCCTCCACTTT
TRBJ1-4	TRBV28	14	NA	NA	CASSLERRSEKLFF	TGTGCCAGCAGTTTGGAGAGGCGGAGTGAAAAACTGTTTTTT
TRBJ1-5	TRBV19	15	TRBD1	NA	CASSMTGTSNQPQHF	TGTGCCAGTAGTATGACAGGGACGAGCAATCAGCCCCAGCATTTT
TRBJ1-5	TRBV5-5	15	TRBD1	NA	CASSAFTGVGQPQHF	TGTGCCAGCAGCGCTTTCACAGGGGTAGGTCAGCCCCAGCATTTT
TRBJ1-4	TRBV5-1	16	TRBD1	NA	CASSGQGVQTNEKLFF	TGCGCCAGCAGTGGACAGGGAGTTCAAACTAATGAAAAACTGTTTTTT
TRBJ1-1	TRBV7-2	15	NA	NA	CASSLGGNTNTEAFF	TGTGCCAGCAGCTTGGGGGGGAATACGAACACTGAAGCTTTCTTT
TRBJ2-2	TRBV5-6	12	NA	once	CASSFYSGELFF	TGTGCCAGCAGCTTTTATAGCGGGGAGCTGTTTTTT
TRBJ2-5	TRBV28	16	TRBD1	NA	CASSRRTGGGSETQYF	TGTGCCAGCAGCCGACGGACAGGGGGCGGGTCTGAGACCCAGTACTTC
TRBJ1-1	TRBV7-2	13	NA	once	CASSLRQVTEAFF	TGTGCCAGCAGCTTACGACAGGTCACTGAAGCTTTCTTT
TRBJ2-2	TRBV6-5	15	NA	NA	CASRRQDVNTGELFF	TGTGCCAGCAGAAGACAGGACGTGAACACCGGGGAGCTGTTTTTT
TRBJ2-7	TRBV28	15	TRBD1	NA	CASSFYRDRGPEQYF	TGTGCCAGCAGTTTTTACCGGGACAGGGGGCCCGAGCAGTACTTC
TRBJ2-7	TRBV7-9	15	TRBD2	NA	CASSTGGFHGNEQYF	TGTGCCAGCAGCACCGGGGGGTTCCATGGGAACGAGCAGTACTTC
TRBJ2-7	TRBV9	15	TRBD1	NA	CASSAPGTGGREQYF	TGTGCCAGCAGCGCTCCCGGGACAGGGGGCAGGGAGCAGTACTTC
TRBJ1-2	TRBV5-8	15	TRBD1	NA	CASSPTGGYRYGYTF	TGTGCCAGCAGCCCAACAGGGGGCTACCGCTATGGCTACACCTTC
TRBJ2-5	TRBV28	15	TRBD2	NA	CASSRTSGGVETQYF	TGTGCCAGCAGCCGGACTAGCGGGGGGGTGGAGACCCAGTACTTC
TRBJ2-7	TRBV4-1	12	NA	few	CASNNPFYEQYF	TGCGCCAGCAACAACCCCTTCTACGAGCAGTACTTC
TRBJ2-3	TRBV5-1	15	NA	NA	CASSPVPVGTDTQYF	TGCGCCAGCAGCCCAGTTCCAGTGGGCACAGATACGCAGTATTTT
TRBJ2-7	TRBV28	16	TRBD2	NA	CASSYTASGRLYEQYF	TGTGCCAGCTCCTATACGGCTAGCGGGAGACTCTACGAGCAGTACTTC
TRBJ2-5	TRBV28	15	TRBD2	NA	CASSFSAGGVETQYF	TGTGCCAGCAGTTTTTCAGCGGGGGGCGTAGAGACCCAGTACTTC
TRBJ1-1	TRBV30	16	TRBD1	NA	CAWSEGTATLLTEAFF	TGTGCCTGGAGTGAGGGGACAGCGACCCTTCTCACTGAAGCTTTCTTT
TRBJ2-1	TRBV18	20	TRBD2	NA	CASSPAWDAGGQSSYNEQFF	TGTGCCAGCTCACCCGCCTGGGATGCGGGGGGACAAAGCTCCTACAATGAGCAGTTCTTC
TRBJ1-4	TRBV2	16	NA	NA	CASSPDRPSPNEKLFF	TGTGCCAGCAGCCCCGACAGGCCCTCTCCCAATGAAAAACTGTTTTTT
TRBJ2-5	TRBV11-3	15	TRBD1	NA	CASSPQQGALETQYF	TGTGCCAGCAGCCCACAACAGGGGGCTTTGGAGACCCAGTACTTC
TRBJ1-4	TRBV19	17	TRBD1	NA	CASSIPGQGPIGEKLFF	TGTGCCAGTAGTATCCCGGGACAGGGGCCCATTGGTGAAAAACTGTTTTTT
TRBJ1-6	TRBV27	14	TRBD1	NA	CASTSRTGGSPLHF	TGTGCCAGCACTAGCCGGACAGGGGGGTCACCCCTCCACTTT
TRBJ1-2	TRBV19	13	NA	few	CASTGGIYAGYTF	TGTGCCAGTACTGGGGGCATTTACGCTGGCTACACCTTC
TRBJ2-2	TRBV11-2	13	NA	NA	CASSFGRSGELFF	TGTGCCAGCAGCTTTGGGAGGTCCGGGGAGCTGTTTTTT
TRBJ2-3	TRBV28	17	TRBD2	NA	CASSSPTRGGRTDTQYF	TGTGCCAGCAGCTCCCCCACGCGGGGGGGTAGGACAGATACGCAGTATTTT
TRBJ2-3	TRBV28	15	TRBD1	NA	CASSSPTGGTDTQYF	TGTGCCAGCAGTTCGCCGACAGGGGGAACAGATACGCAGTATTTT
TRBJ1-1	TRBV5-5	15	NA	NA	CASSFGNSPNTEAFF	TGTGCCAGCAGCTTCGGCAACAGTCCTAACACTGAAGCTTTCTTT
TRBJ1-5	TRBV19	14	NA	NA	CASSIDRSNQPQHF	TGTGCCAGTAGTATAGATCGGAGCAATCAGCCCCAGCATTTT
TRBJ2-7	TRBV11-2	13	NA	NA	CASSLSQGREQYF	TGTGCCAGCAGCCTATCACAGGGTCGCGAGCAGTACTTC